Listed below are T cell receptor beta chains from one sample, sequenced in a study of control samples from healthy donors and cancer patients. The method was immunoSEQ multiplex PCR; TCRdb's version includes in-frame clones alone and lacks a portion of them. The sample has more than 50,000 clones, approximately 85% seen once. Sample: blood. The source of these receptors is a man in his forties in good health. Both conserved end residues are part of each CDR3. Fields, in order: J gene, D gene, clone size, V gene, CDR3 protein, CDR3 DNA. D genes are given only for firm matches. Not every row has a clone size; where given, it reads once, few, many or a size class.

j_call: TRBJ1-2
d_call: TRBD1
clone_size: -
v_call: TRBV7-9
cdr3_aa: CASSLTGGNYGYTF
cdr3_nt: TGTGCCAGCAGCCTTACAGGGGGCAACTATGGCTACACCTTC

j_call: TRBJ1-5
d_call: TRBD1
clone_size: once
v_call: TRBV28
cdr3_aa: CASSLPRQGSLNQPQHF
cdr3_nt: TGTGCCAGCAGTTTGCCGAGACAGGGAAGTTTAAATCAGCCCCAGCATTTT

j_call: TRBJ1-2
d_call: TRBD1
clone_size: -
v_call: TRBV9
cdr3_aa: CASSVAGRGDGYTF
cdr3_nt: TGTGCCAGCAGCGTAGCAGGCAGGGGGGACGGCTACACCTTC

j_call: TRBJ1-2
d_call: -
clone_size: -
v_call: TRBV12-3/TRBV12-4
cdr3_aa: CASSRDTFYGYTF
cdr3_nt: TGTGCCAGCAGCCGGGACACCTTCTATGGCTACACCTTC

j_call: TRBJ2-1
d_call: -
clone_size: -
v_call: TRBV28
cdr3_aa: CASSPLRALYNEQFF
cdr3_nt: TGTGCCAGCAGTCCGCTAAGGGCGCTCTACAATGAGCAGTTCTTC

j_call: TRBJ1-2
d_call: -
clone_size: -
v_call: TRBV5-1
cdr3_aa: CASSLEGPQGYTF
cdr3_nt: TGCGCCAGCAGCTTGGAAGGGCCGCAGGGCTACACCTTC

j_call: TRBJ2-7
d_call: TRBD1
clone_size: -
v_call: TRBV2
cdr3_aa: CASSYRDRDHEQYF
cdr3_nt: TGTGCCAGCAGTTACCGGGACAGGGACCACGAGCAGTACTTC

j_call: TRBJ2-1
d_call: -
clone_size: few
v_call: TRBV2
cdr3_aa: CASSVNRLDETVSYNEQFF
cdr3_nt: TGTGCCAGCAGTGTTAATCGCTTGGATGAGACCGTCTCCTACAATGAGCAGTTCTTC

j_call: TRBJ2-5
d_call: TRBD1
clone_size: -
v_call: TRBV4-3
cdr3_aa: CASSQDGGQGLVQETQYF
cdr3_nt: TGCGCCAGCAGCCAAGATGGGGGACAGGGTCTAGTTCAAGAGACCCAGTACTTC

j_call: TRBJ2-7
d_call: TRBD1
clone_size: once
v_call: TRBV7-2
cdr3_aa: CASSLDQGAIYEQYF
cdr3_nt: TGTGCCAGCAGCTTAGATCAGGGGGCGATTTACGAGCAGTACTTC

j_call: TRBJ2-5
d_call: TRBD1
clone_size: -
v_call: TRBV5-6
cdr3_aa: CASSLALQGAETQYF
cdr3_nt: TGTGCCAGCAGCTTGGCGCTGCAGGGGGCTGAGACCCAGTACTTC

j_call: TRBJ1-5
d_call: -
clone_size: -
v_call: TRBV6-6
cdr3_aa: CASEFDSPLDQPQHF
cdr3_nt: TGTGCCAGCGAATTCGACAGCCCATTAGATCAGCCCCAGCATTTT

j_call: TRBJ1-1
d_call: -
clone_size: -
v_call: TRBV25-1
cdr3_aa: CASSEGREAFF
cdr3_nt: TGTGCCAGCAGTGAAGGCCGGGAAGCTTTCTTT

j_call: TRBJ1-2
d_call: -
clone_size: -
v_call: TRBV27
cdr3_aa: CASNTGRSLGGYTF
cdr3_nt: TGTGCCAGCAACACGGGACGGAGTCTAGGGGGCTACACCTTC

j_call: TRBJ2-7
d_call: TRBD2
clone_size: -
v_call: TRBV4-2
cdr3_aa: CASSPGGLAETKSYEQYF
cdr3_nt: TGTGCCAGCAGCCCAGGTGGACTAGCGGAAACTAAATCCTACGAGCAGTACTTC

j_call: TRBJ1-3
d_call: -
clone_size: -
v_call: TRBV19
cdr3_aa: CASSIGTGSGNTIYF
cdr3_nt: TGTGCCAGTAGTATAGGAACAGGCTCTGGAAACACCATATATTTT

j_call: TRBJ2-5
d_call: -
clone_size: -
v_call: TRBV20-1
cdr3_aa: CSADKETQYF
cdr3_nt: TGCAGTGCTGACAAAGAGACCCAGTACTTC

j_call: TRBJ1-2
d_call: TRBD1
clone_size: -
v_call: TRBV7-2
cdr3_aa: CASSMGQGKGYTF
cdr3_nt: TGTGCCAGCAGCATGGGACAGGGCAAAGGCTACACCTTC

j_call: TRBJ2-1
d_call: -
clone_size: -
v_call: TRBV12-3/TRBV12-4
cdr3_aa: CASSSIDEQFF
cdr3_nt: TGTGCCAGCAGTTCCATCGATGAGCAGTTCTTC

j_call: TRBJ2-1
d_call: TRBD2
clone_size: once
v_call: TRBV5-1
cdr3_aa: CASSPGTSVGEQFF
cdr3_nt: TGCGCCAGCAGCCCAGGGACTAGCGTGGGTGAGCAGTTCTTC

j_call: TRBJ1-3
d_call: -
clone_size: -
v_call: TRBV28
cdr3_aa: CASSWSGGSGNTIYF
cdr3_nt: TGTGCCAGCAGTTGGAGTGGAGGCTCTGGAAACACCATATATTTT

j_call: TRBJ2-7
d_call: -
clone_size: few
v_call: TRBV7-8
cdr3_aa: CASSLVTATYEQYF
cdr3_nt: TGTGCCAGCAGCTTAGTTACAGCGACCTACGAGCAGTACTTC

j_call: TRBJ2-2
d_call: TRBD2
clone_size: -
v_call: TRBV30
cdr3_aa: CAWSPGGTGELFF
cdr3_nt: TGTGCCTGGAGCCCCGGGGGGACCGGGGAGCTGTTTTTT

j_call: TRBJ2-3
d_call: TRBD1
clone_size: -
v_call: TRBV19
cdr3_aa: CASRDREGGDTQYF
cdr3_nt: TGTGCCAGCAGAGACAGGGAAGGAGGAGATACGCAGTATTTT

j_call: TRBJ1-5
d_call: TRBD1
clone_size: -
v_call: TRBV6-5
cdr3_aa: CASSYSGTGSQPQHF
cdr3_nt: TGTGCCAGCAGTTACTCGGGGACAGGGAGTCAGCCCCAGCATTTT

j_call: TRBJ1-4
d_call: -
clone_size: -
v_call: TRBV20-1
cdr3_aa: CSASRGEKLFF
cdr3_nt: TGCAGTGCCTCCAGGGGTGAAAAACTGTTTTTT

j_call: TRBJ1-5
d_call: -
clone_size: -
v_call: TRBV19
cdr3_aa: CASSNRDRNGQPQHF
cdr3_nt: TGTGCCAGTAGTAACAGGGACCGGAACGGGCAGCCCCAGCATTTT

j_call: TRBJ1-3
d_call: TRBD1
clone_size: -
v_call: TRBV6-5
cdr3_aa: CASGQGSGNTIYF
cdr3_nt: TGTGCCAGCGGACAGGGTTCTGGAAACACCATATATTTT

j_call: TRBJ2-5
d_call: -
clone_size: -
v_call: TRBV28
cdr3_aa: CASSSTALETQYF
cdr3_nt: TGTGCCAGCAGTTCGACAGCGCTCGAGACCCAGTACTTC

j_call: TRBJ2-5
d_call: TRBD1
clone_size: -
v_call: TRBV5-1
cdr3_aa: CASSFGQGLRETQYF
cdr3_nt: TGCGCCAGCAGCTTCGGACAGGGTCTTCGAGAGACCCAGTACTTC

j_call: TRBJ1-1
d_call: -
clone_size: -
v_call: TRBV29-1
cdr3_aa: CSVAPAYQNTEAFF
cdr3_nt: TGCAGCGTTGCCCCTGCATACCAGAACACTGAAGCTTTCTTT

j_call: TRBJ1-1
d_call: -
clone_size: -
v_call: TRBV7-9
cdr3_aa: CASSPAVSTEAFF
cdr3_nt: TGTGCCAGCAGTCCAGCCGTCTCGACTGAAGCTTTCTTT

j_call: TRBJ2-3
d_call: TRBD2
clone_size: -
v_call: TRBV5-4
cdr3_aa: CASSLGLAGFTDTQYF
cdr3_nt: TGTGCCAGCAGCTTGGGACTAGCGGGGTTCACAGATACGCAGTATTTT

j_call: TRBJ2-7
d_call: TRBD1
clone_size: -
v_call: TRBV5-6
cdr3_aa: CASSLVLGTGGYEQYF
cdr3_nt: TGTGCCAGCAGCTTGGTCTTAGGGACAGGGGGATACGAGCAGTACTTC

j_call: TRBJ1-4
d_call: TRBD1
clone_size: -
v_call: TRBV28
cdr3_aa: CASSSPRGPGEKLFF
cdr3_nt: TGTGCCAGCAGTTCCCCCAGGGGGCCGGGAGAAAAACTGTTTTTT

j_call: TRBJ2-7
d_call: -
clone_size: -
v_call: TRBV19
cdr3_aa: CASSRERRSPYEQYF
cdr3_nt: TGTGCCAGTAGTCGGGAGAGAAGAAGCCCCTACGAGCAGTACTTC

j_call: TRBJ1-1
d_call: TRBD1
clone_size: -
v_call: TRBV6-5
cdr3_aa: CASSPPGQGSAFF
cdr3_nt: TGTGCCAGCAGTCCTCCGGGACAGGGTTCAGCTTTCTTT

j_call: TRBJ1-2
d_call: TRBD1
clone_size: -
v_call: TRBV5-1
cdr3_aa: CASSLTPDRTSFGYTF
cdr3_nt: TGCGCCAGCAGCTTAACTCCGGACAGGACCAGCTTTGGCTACACCTTC

j_call: TRBJ2-2
d_call: -
clone_size: -
v_call: TRBV2
cdr3_aa: CASSANRGNTGELFF
cdr3_nt: TGTGCCAGCAGTGCGAATAGGGGGAACACCGGGGAGCTGTTTTTT

j_call: TRBJ1-2
d_call: -
clone_size: few
v_call: TRBV19
cdr3_aa: CASRWTGGSKGYTF
cdr3_nt: TGTGCCAGTAGATGGACGGGGGGTTCTAAAGGCTACACCTTC

j_call: TRBJ1-4
d_call: TRBD1
clone_size: -
v_call: TRBV30
cdr3_aa: CAWYPTGGHEKLFF
cdr3_nt: TGTGCCTGGTATCCCACAGGGGGCCATGAAAAACTGTTTTTT

j_call: TRBJ2-7
d_call: -
clone_size: -
v_call: TRBV7-2
cdr3_aa: CASSLIGSEQYF
cdr3_nt: TGTGCCAGCAGCTTAATAGGGTCCGAGCAGTACTTC

j_call: TRBJ1-6
d_call: TRBD1
clone_size: -
v_call: TRBV27
cdr3_aa: CASKRTGDSSPLHF
cdr3_nt: TGTGCCAGCAAACGGACAGGGGATAGTTCACCCCTCCACTTT

j_call: TRBJ1-6
d_call: -
clone_size: -
v_call: TRBV7-2
cdr3_aa: CASSLLGRSSPLHF
cdr3_nt: TGTGCCAGCAGCTTACTTGGACGAAGTTCACCCCTCCACTTT

j_call: TRBJ2-1
d_call: TRBD2
clone_size: -
v_call: TRBV27
cdr3_aa: CASSRQARLAGGPYNEQFF
cdr3_nt: TGTGCCAGCAGCCGCCAAGCCCGACTAGCGGGAGGGCCTTACAATGAGCAGTTCTTC

j_call: TRBJ2-5
d_call: -
clone_size: -
v_call: TRBV20-1
cdr3_aa: CSALWETQYF
cdr3_nt: TGCAGTGCTCTCTGGGAGACCCAGTACTTC

j_call: TRBJ1-5
d_call: TRBD1
clone_size: -
v_call: TRBV18
cdr3_aa: CASSSDRGQPQHF
cdr3_nt: TGTGCCAGCTCATCGGACAGGGGACAGCCCCAGCATTTT

j_call: TRBJ1-4
d_call: -
clone_size: -
v_call: TRBV28
cdr3_aa: CASSYGNEKLFF
cdr3_nt: TGTGCCAGCAGTTATGGGAATGAAAAACTGTTTTTT

j_call: TRBJ1-1
d_call: -
clone_size: -
v_call: TRBV12-5
cdr3_aa: CASTLGKRDTEAFF
cdr3_nt: TGTGCTAGTACCTTGGGGAAAAGGGACACTGAAGCTTTCTTT

j_call: TRBJ2-1
d_call: TRBD1
clone_size: -
v_call: TRBV5-4
cdr3_aa: CASSPTGGSYNEQFF
cdr3_nt: TGTGCCAGCAGCCCCACAGGGGGCTCCTACAATGAGCAGTTCTTC

j_call: TRBJ2-7
d_call: TRBD1
clone_size: -
v_call: TRBV10-3
cdr3_aa: CAISGGQGRDEQYF
cdr3_nt: TGTGCCATCAGTGGCGGACAGGGAAGGGATGAGCAGTACTTC

j_call: TRBJ1-4
d_call: TRBD1
clone_size: -
v_call: TRBV5-4
cdr3_aa: CASSPRTGTNEKLFF
cdr3_nt: TGTGCCAGCAGCCCCAGGACAGGGACTAATGAAAAACTGTTTTTT

j_call: TRBJ1-2
d_call: -
clone_size: -
v_call: TRBV7-9
cdr3_aa: CASSFTSGYTF
cdr3_nt: TGTGCCAGCAGCTTCACTTCGGGCTACACCTTC